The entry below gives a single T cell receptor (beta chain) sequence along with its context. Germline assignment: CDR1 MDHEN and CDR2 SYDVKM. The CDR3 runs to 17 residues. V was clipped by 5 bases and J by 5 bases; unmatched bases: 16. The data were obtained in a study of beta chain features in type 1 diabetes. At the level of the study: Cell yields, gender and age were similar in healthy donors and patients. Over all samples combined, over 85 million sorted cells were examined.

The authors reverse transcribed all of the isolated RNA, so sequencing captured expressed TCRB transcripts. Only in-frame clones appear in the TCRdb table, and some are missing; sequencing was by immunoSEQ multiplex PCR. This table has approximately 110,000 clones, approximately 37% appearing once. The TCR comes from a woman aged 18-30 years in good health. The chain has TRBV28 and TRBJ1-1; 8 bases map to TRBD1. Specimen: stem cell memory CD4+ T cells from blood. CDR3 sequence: CASSLNALGQVVTEAFF. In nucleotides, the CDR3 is TGTGCCAGCAGTCTCAACGCCTTGGGACAGGTGGTGACTGAAGCTTTCTTT.